This T cell receptor beta chain was documented in a study of regulatory T cells in long-lasting Graves disease. Indicated time point: newly diagnosed GD, antithyroid drugs for less than 3 months. The TCR library used RNA extracted from PBMCs. This CDR3 is built from 12 residues. The V end lost 3 bases, the J end lost 10 bases, and 10 bases lay between the germline ends. Germline V gene sequence: CDR1 MNHEY, CDR2 SMNVEV (reference sequence). This clonotype has more than one count but fewer than ten. iRepertoire HTBI primers and Arm-PCR of CDR3 regions built TCR beta libraries. In TCRdb, the multiplex PCR reads were re-called with MiXCR into one record per CDR3 protein. This sample has 350,000 to 500,000 distinct CDR3 sequences, with about 17% found just once. These data also featured in a second study, about T cells in Graves' hyperthyroidism and ophthalmopathy. That report adds: Using the HTBI primer set, a first-round RT-PCR was run on the TCR CDR3.

The chain links TRBV27 to TRBJ2-1, with D uncertain. The sample consisted of peripheral blood mononuclear cells (PBMCs), taken at new diagnosis, from a patient treated with antithyroid drugs. The sequence derives from a young woman with Graves disease. CDR3: CASSFGSIEQFF. In DNA, the CDR3 is TGTGCCAGCAGTTTCGGGTCCATCGAGCAGTTCTTC.